What follows is one TCR beta chain and its context. The target antigen is unknown. The germline V and J ends were trimmed by 4 bases and 4 bases, with 19 bases remaining between them. The V gene's germline CDR1 is SGDLS and CDR2 YYNGEE. CDR3 length: 16 amino acids. Over several immunoSEQ plates, each subset's genomic DNA was distributed in even portions. Measured with immunoSEQ multiplex PCR; TCRdb has only the in-frame clones, and not every one. This sample yields some 580,000 clones, of which around 97% are seen a single time; about 0.06% belongs to the top ten. The data belong to a study of shared clonotypes between healthy human individuals. General study results and limits: Non-shared clonotypes had lower generation probabilities than those shared by all four donors.

V and J are TRBV9 and TRBJ2-3; possible D gene TRBD1, 6 bases. This TCR was recovered from a woman aged 30 to 39 in good health. The sequenced sample was naive CD4+ T cells sorted from blood. Specified subset: CD45RA+ positively selected. The CDR3 here is CASSFIAGGSADTQYF. The DNA of the CDR3 is TGTGCCAGCAGCTTCATAGCTGGGGGCTCCGCAGATACGCAGTATTTT.